A selection of T cell receptor beta chains follows, all from one sample in a study of cytomegalovirus exposure and HLA in healthy donors. Generated by immunoSEQ multiplex PCR, the TCRdb table keeps only in-frame clones and is missing some. Of 200,000 or so clones in the sample, approximately 80% were seen once. Sequenced: PBMCs. The receptors derive from a boy aged 2 to 10 in good health and CMV-seronegative. CDR3s include the opening cysteine and the closing phenylalanine or tryptophan. Each record gives: CDR3 DNA, CDR3 protein, clone size, D gene, V gene, J gene, CDR3 length. A D gene is named only where the DNA matches it firmly. The listing skips clone size in some rows; elsewhere it reads once, few, many or a size class.

DNA: TGTGCCAGCAGCTTAGTAGGACAGGGCCATGGCTACACCTTC; CDR3: CASSLVGQGHGYTF; size: NA; D: TRBD1; V: TRBV7-2; J: TRBJ1-2; length: 14
DNA: TGTGCCAGCAGTGCATGGGACATTTCACCCCTCCACTTT; CDR3: CASSAWDISPLHF; size: NA; D: NA; V: TRBV6-5; J: TRBJ1-6; length: 13
DNA: TGTGCCAGTTTCACAGTCCCGGGACAGGGGACGGCTGAAGCTTTCTTT; CDR3: CASFTVPGQGTAEAFF; size: NA; D: TRBD1; V: TRBV19; J: TRBJ1-1; length: 16
DNA: TGTGCCAGCAGCGTAACCGACAGCACTGAAGCTTTCTTT; CDR3: CASSVTDSTEAFF; size: NA; D: NA; V: TRBV9; J: TRBJ1-1; length: 13
DNA: TGTGCCAGCAGCCAAGCGACAGCGGGGGGGTACAATGAGCAGTTCTTC; CDR3: CASSQATAGGYNEQFF; size: NA; D: TRBD2; V: TRBV4-2; J: TRBJ2-1; length: 16
DNA: TGCAGCGGGAGCGGACAGACGAACACTGAAGCTTTCTTT; CDR3: CSGSGQTNTEAFF; size: NA; D: NA; V: TRBV29-1; J: TRBJ1-1; length: 13
DNA: TGTGCCAGCAGCTTATCAGGGGGGGAAGCTTTCTTT; CDR3: CASSLSGGEAFF; size: NA; D: TRBD1; V: TRBV7-9; J: TRBJ1-1; length: 12
DNA: TGTGCCAGCAGGCTATCGGGTGCCCATGGCTACACCTTC; CDR3: CASRLSGAHGYTF; size: NA; D: NA; V: TRBV7-2; J: TRBJ1-2; length: 13
DNA: TGCGCCAGCAGCCAAACTACAGGGGGAAGGGATCAGCCCCAGCATTTT; CDR3: CASSQTTGGRDQPQHF; size: once; D: TRBD1; V: TRBV4-1; J: TRBJ1-5; length: 16
DNA: TGTGCCAGCAGTTTAGGGGCCAGGGCGTCGAAGACCCAGTACTTC; CDR3: CASSLGARASKTQYF; size: NA; D: NA; V: TRBV6-5; J: TRBJ2-5; length: 15
DNA: TGTGCCAGTAGTATTTCAGCGGAGAGCACAGATACGCAGTATTTT; CDR3: CASSISAESTDTQYF; size: NA; D: NA; V: TRBV19; J: TRBJ2-3; length: 15
DNA: TGTGCCAGTAGTGATTGGGCCGAGCAGTTCTTC; CDR3: CASSDWAEQFF; size: NA; D: NA; V: TRBV19; J: TRBJ2-1; length: 11
DNA: TGCGCCAGCAGCCAAGAAAATCTCAGAGGATCCGAGCAGTACTTC; CDR3: CASSQENLRGSEQYF; size: NA; D: NA; V: TRBV4-1; J: TRBJ2-7; length: 15
DNA: TGTGCCATCCGGCGTTGGTTAGCGGGGGAAAGCCACGAGCAGTACTTC; CDR3: CAIRRWLAGESHEQYF; size: few; D: TRBD2; V: TRBV10-3; J: TRBJ2-7; length: 16
DNA: TGTGCCAGCAGCCTGCAAGGACTAGTCTTGCTCTACGAGCAGTACTTC; CDR3: CASSLQGLVLLYEQYF; size: NA; D: TRBD2; V: TRBV7-9; J: TRBJ2-7; length: 16
DNA: TGTGCCAGCAGTTACTGGCGGGGGGCAAGCGCTGAAGCTTTCTTT; CDR3: CASSYWRGASAEAFF; size: once; D: NA; V: TRBV6-5; J: TRBJ1-1; length: 15
DNA: TGTGCCAGCAGCCAAGAGGCGGAGCCGGAAGAGACCCAGTACTTC; CDR3: CASSQEAEPEETQYF; size: NA; D: NA; V: TRBV4-2; J: TRBJ2-5; length: 15
DNA: TGCGCCAGCAGCTTGAGCCACAGACAAGAGACCCAGTACTTC; CDR3: CASSLSHRQETQYF; size: NA; D: NA; V: TRBV5-1; J: TRBJ2-5; length: 14
DNA: TGTGCTAGCAACCACGGGGTATCGGACCAAGAGACCCAGTACTTC; CDR3: CASNHGVSDQETQYF; size: few; D: NA; V: TRBV7-7; J: TRBJ2-5; length: 15
DNA: TGTGCCAGCAGCTACTTCGTATCTGGAAACACCATATATTTT; CDR3: CASSYFVSGNTIYF; size: NA; D: NA; V: TRBV7-9; J: TRBJ1-3; length: 14
DNA: TGTGCCAGCAGCTTAAGGACAGGGCGTAATTCACCCCTCCACTTT; CDR3: CASSLRTGRNSPLHF; size: once; D: TRBD1; V: TRBV5-4; J: TRBJ1-6; length: 15
DNA: TGTGCCAGCAGGCCAGGGACAGCAGAAAACACTGAAGCTTTCTTT; CDR3: CASRPGTAENTEAFF; size: NA; D: TRBD1; V: TRBV7-9; J: TRBJ1-1; length: 15
DNA: TGTGCCAGCAGCCGACACCCCTATGGCTACACCTTC; CDR3: CASSRHPYGYTF; size: NA; D: NA; V: TRBV6-4; J: TRBJ1-2; length: 12
DNA: TGCGCCAGCAGCCCGCAACCGCGGGGAACTAACACTGAAGCTTTCTTT; CDR3: CASSPQPRGTNTEAFF; size: NA; D: NA; V: TRBV5-1; J: TRBJ1-1; length: 16
DNA: TGTGCCAGCAGTTACTCTCTAGCGGGGGCGAGAAACATCCAGTACTTC; CDR3: CASSYSLAGARNIQYF; size: few; D: TRBD2; V: TRBV6-5; J: TRBJ2-4; length: 16
DNA: TGTGCCACCAGCGGGGACAGATCCTACGAGCAGTACTTC; CDR3: CATSGDRSYEQYF; size: once; D: TRBD1; V: TRBV15; J: TRBJ2-7; length: 13
DNA: TGTGCCTGGATGGCCGAATCTGGAAACACCATATATTTT; CDR3: CAWMAESGNTIYF; size: NA; D: NA; V: TRBV30; J: TRBJ1-3; length: 13
DNA: TGCGCCAGCAGCTTGCAGCTAGCGGGTCCCTCCTACGAGCAGTACTTC; CDR3: CASSLQLAGPSYEQYF; size: NA; D: TRBD2; V: TRBV5-1; J: TRBJ2-7; length: 16
DNA: TGTGCCAGCAGCTTAGTAGCGGGGGGGCCGGAGACCCAGTACTTC; CDR3: CASSLVAGGPETQYF; size: NA; D: TRBD2; V: TRBV11-2; J: TRBJ2-5; length: 15
DNA: TGTGCCATCACGGGTGGGGGGGCGGAGACAGATACGCAGTATTTT; CDR3: CAITGGGAETDTQYF; size: NA; D: NA; V: TRBV10-3; J: TRBJ2-3; length: 15
DNA: TGCGCCAGCAGCTCCGGGGGGCACACAGATACGCAGTATTTT; CDR3: CASSSGGHTDTQYF; size: NA; D: NA; V: TRBV5-1; J: TRBJ2-3; length: 14
DNA: TGTGCCAGCAGAGAAATTTTCGGCGAGCAGTACTTC; CDR3: CASREIFGEQYF; size: NA; D: NA; V: TRBV11-2; J: TRBJ2-7; length: 12
DNA: TGCGCCAGCAGCCAAGACGGACTAGCGGTATCCTACAATGAGCAGTTCTTC; CDR3: CASSQDGLAVSYNEQFF; size: NA; D: TRBD2; V: TRBV4-3; J: TRBJ2-1; length: 17
DNA: TGTGCCAGTAGCCGGGACAGGGTCTACGAGCAGTACTTC; CDR3: CASSRDRVYEQYF; size: NA; D: TRBD1; V: TRBV19; J: TRBJ2-7; length: 13
DNA: TGCGCCAGCAGCCGAAGAGTTAGCGGGGGGGCCGACACCGGGGAGCTGTTTTTT; CDR3: CASSRRVSGGADTGELFF; size: few; D: TRBD2; V: TRBV5-1; J: TRBJ2-2; length: 18
DNA: TGTGCCAGCAGCTTAACGGGGGGGACGAACACCGGGGAGCTGTTTTTT; CDR3: CASSLTGGTNTGELFF; size: NA; D: TRBD2; V: TRBV7-6; J: TRBJ2-2; length: 16
DNA: TGTGCCACCAGCAGAGTAGGGGGAGCTAACTATGGCTACACCTTC; CDR3: CATSRVGGANYGYTF; size: NA; D: NA; V: TRBV15; J: TRBJ1-2; length: 15
DNA: TGTGCCAGCAGCTCTAGGAGGGATTTCGCGGACACTGAAGCTTTCTTT; CDR3: CASSSRRDFADTEAFF; size: NA; D: NA; V: TRBV13; J: TRBJ1-1; length: 16
DNA: TGTGCCAGCACCCTGGGACAGGGAAACACTGAAGCTTTCTTT; CDR3: CASTLGQGNTEAFF; size: NA; D: TRBD1; V: TRBV9; J: TRBJ1-1; length: 14
DNA: TGTGCCAGCAGCCCTCGAGCCGGGGACAGTGTGAACTATGGCTACACCTTC; CDR3: CASSPRAGDSVNYGYTF; size: NA; D: TRBD1; V: TRBV7-9; J: TRBJ1-2; length: 17
DNA: TGTGCCAGCAGTTCCACGACAGGGTTCACTGAAGCTTTCTTT; CDR3: CASSSTTGFTEAFF; size: few; D: TRBD1; V: TRBV6-6; J: TRBJ1-1; length: 14
DNA: TGTGCCAGCAGCGTAGCGGGGACAGCTAACACTGAAGCTTTCTTT; CDR3: CASSVAGTANTEAFF; size: NA; D: TRBD1; V: TRBV9; J: TRBJ1-1; length: 15